In this sample, the clone carrying this T cell receptor (beta chain) turned up once. What it binds is not known. At collection, donors were nominally healthy, but unrecorded immune exposures were probable. Germline V gene lookup returns CDR1 SGHTS and CDR2 YDEGEE. CDR3 length: 11 residues. The V gene lost 6 bases and the J gene lost 2 bases, with 5 bases spanning the gap. The PCR made use of 60 Vbeta and 13 Jbeta primers. Produced via immunoSEQ multiplex PCR; TCRdb's table is partial and in-frame only. This sample has approximately 240,000 clones, with 85% to 90% found just once. These data are taken from a study of cytomegalovirus exposure and HLA in healthy donors. Broader study findings: The majority of CMV-associated TCR beta chains were reported as apparently HLA-restricted in a later analysis.

The rearrangement joins TRBV5-8 to TRBJ1-1; D not resolved. The clonotype comes from a woman aged 18-29 years in good health and CMV-seronegative. The source material was PBMCs. Written as DNA, the CDR3 is TGTGCCAGCACCCTCAACACTGAAGCTTTCTTT. The encoded protein is CASTLNTEAFF.